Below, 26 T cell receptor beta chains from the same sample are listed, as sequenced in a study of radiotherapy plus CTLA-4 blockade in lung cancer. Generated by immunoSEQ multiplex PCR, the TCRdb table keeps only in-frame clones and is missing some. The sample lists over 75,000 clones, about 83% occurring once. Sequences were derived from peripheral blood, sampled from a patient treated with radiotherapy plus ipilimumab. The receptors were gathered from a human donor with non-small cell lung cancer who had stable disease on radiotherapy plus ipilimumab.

CDR3 DNA: TGTGCCAGCTCACCGGCAGCTAACTATGGCTACACCTTC. This codes for CASSPAANYGYTF. The chain uses TRBV18 and TRBJ1-2; the D is unclear. This CDR3 contains 13 residues. Trimming removed 3 bases at V and 0 bases at J, with 5 bases between. Germline V gene lookup returns CDR1 KGHSH and CDR2 LQKENI.

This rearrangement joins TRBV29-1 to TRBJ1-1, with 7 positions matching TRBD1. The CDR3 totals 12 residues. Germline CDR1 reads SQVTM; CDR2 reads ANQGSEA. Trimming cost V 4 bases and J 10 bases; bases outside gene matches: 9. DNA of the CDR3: TGCAGCGTTGCCAGACAGGGAGAGAGAGCTTTCTTT. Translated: CSVARQGERAFF.

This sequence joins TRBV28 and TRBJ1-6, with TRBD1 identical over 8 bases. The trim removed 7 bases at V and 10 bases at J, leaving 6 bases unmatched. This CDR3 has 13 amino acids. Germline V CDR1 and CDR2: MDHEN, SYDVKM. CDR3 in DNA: TGTGCCAGCAAGTCAGGGGGCAACTCACCCCTCCACTTT. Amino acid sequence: CASKSGGNSPLHF.

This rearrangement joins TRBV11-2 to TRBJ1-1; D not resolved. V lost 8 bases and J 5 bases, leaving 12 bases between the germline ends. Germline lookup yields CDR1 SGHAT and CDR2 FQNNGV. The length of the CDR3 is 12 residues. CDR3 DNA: TGTGCCAGCGCTTCGGGAAGGACTGAAGCTTTCTTT. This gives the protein CASASGRTEAFF.

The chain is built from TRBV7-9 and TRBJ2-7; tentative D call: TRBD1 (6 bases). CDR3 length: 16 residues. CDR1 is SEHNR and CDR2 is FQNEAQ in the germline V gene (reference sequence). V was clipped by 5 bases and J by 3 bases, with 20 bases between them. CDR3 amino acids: CASSHRDKFSDYEQYF. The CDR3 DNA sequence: TGTGCCAGCAGCCACCGGGACAAGTTCAGCGACTACGAGCAGTACTTC.

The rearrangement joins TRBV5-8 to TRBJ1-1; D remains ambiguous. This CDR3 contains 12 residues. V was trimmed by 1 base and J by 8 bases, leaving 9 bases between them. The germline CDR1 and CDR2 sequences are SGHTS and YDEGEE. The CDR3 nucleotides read TGTGCCAGCAGCTTGACGGCATTCGAAGCTTTCTTT. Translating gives CASSLTAFEAFF.

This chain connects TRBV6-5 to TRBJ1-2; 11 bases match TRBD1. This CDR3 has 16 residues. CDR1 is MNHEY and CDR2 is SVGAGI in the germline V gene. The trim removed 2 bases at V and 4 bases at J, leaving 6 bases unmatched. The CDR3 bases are TGTGCCAGCAGTTACCAGCGGACAGGGGGCAGCTATGGCTACACCTTC. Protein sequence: CASSYQRTGGSYGYTF.

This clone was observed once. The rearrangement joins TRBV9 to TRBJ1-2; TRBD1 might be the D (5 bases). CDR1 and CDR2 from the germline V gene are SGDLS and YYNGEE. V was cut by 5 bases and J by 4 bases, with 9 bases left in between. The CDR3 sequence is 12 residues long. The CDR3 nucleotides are TGTGCCAGCAGTGGGGCCATCTATGGCTACACCTTC. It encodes CASSGAIYGYTF.

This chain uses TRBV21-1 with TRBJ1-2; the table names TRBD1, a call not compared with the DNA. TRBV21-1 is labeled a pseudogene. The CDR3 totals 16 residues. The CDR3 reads CASSKIWQGTNYGYTF. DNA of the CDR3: TGTGCCAGCAGCAAAATTTGGCAGGGGACTAACTATGGCTACACCTTC.

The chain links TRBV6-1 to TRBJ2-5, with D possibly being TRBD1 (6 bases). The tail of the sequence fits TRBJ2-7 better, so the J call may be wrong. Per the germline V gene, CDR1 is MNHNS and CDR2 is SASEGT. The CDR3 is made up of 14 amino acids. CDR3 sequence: CASSTKNRVNEQYF. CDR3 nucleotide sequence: TGTGCCAGCAGTACCAAGAACAGGGTCAACGAGCAGTACTTC.

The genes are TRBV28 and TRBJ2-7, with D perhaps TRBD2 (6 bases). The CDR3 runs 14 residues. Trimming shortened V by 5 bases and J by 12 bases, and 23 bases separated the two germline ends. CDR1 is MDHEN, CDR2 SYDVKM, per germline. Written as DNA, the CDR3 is TGTGCCAGCAGTGGGGGGACGGGTTCCCCTTTTGTGTACTTC. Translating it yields CASSGGTGSPFVYF.

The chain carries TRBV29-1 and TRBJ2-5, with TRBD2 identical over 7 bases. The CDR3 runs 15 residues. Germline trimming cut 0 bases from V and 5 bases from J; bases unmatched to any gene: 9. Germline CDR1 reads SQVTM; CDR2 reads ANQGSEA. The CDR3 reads CSVEERRGGGETQYF. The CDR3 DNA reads TGCAGCGTTGAAGAGCGGCGGGGCGGGGGTGAGACCCAGTACTTC.

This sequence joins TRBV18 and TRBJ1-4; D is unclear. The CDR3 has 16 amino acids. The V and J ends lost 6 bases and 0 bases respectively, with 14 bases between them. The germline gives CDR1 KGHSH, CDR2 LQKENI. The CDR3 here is CASSPLGTSTNEKLFF. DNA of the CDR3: TGTGCCAGCTCCCCCCTGGGCACTTCAACTAATGAAAAACTGTTTTTT.

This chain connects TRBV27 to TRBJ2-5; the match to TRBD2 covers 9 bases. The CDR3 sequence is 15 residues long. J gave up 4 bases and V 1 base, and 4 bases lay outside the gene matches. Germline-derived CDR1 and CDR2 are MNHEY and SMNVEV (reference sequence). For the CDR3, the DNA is TGTGCCAGCAGTTTATATAGCGGGGGCCGAGAGACCCAGTACTTC. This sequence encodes CASSLYSGGRETQYF.

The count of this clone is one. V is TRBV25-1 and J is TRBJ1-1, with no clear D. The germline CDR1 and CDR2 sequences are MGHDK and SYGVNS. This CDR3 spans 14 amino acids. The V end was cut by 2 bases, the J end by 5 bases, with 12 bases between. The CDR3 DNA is TGTGCCAGCAGTGAACCGGGCCGGGGAACTGAAGCTTTCTTT. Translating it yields CASSEPGRGTEAFF.

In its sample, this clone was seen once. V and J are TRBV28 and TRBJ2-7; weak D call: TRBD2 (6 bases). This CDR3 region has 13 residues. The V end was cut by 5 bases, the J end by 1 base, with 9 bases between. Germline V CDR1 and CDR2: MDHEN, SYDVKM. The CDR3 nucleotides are TGTGCCAGCAGTCATGGAGGGTCCTACGAGCAGTACTTC. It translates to CASSHGGSYEQYF.

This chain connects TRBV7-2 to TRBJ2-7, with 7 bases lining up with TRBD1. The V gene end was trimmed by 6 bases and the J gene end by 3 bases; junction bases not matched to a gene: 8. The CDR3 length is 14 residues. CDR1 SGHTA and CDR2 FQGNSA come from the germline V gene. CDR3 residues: CASSNRDRGYEQYF. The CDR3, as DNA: TGTGCCAGCAGTAACCGGGACAGAGGCTACGAGCAGTACTTC.

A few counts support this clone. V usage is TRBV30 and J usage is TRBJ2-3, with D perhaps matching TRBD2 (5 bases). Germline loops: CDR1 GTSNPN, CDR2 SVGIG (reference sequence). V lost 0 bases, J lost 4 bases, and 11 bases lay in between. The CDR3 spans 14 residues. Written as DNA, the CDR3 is TGTGCCTGGAGTGTACGGGAACCACCAGATACGCAGTATTTT. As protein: CAWSVREPPDTQYF.

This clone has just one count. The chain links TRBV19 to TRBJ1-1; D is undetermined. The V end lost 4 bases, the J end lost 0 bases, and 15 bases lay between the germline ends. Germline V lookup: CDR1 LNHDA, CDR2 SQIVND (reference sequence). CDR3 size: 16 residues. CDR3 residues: CASSTSAGLLNTEAFF. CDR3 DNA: TGTGCCAGTAGTACAAGTGCAGGTCTTTTGAACACTGAAGCTTTCTTT.

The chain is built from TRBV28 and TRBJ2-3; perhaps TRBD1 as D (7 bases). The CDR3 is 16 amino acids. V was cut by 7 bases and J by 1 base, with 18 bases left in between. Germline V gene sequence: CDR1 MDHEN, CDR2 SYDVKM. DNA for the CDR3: TGTGCCAGCACCTTCAACAGGGGCGGGGGCACAGATACGCAGTATTTT. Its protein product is CASTFNRGGGTDTQYF.

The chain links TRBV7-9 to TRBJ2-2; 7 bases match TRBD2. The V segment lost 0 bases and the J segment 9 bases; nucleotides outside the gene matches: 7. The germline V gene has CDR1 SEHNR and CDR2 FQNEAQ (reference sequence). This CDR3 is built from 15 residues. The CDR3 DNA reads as TGTGCCAGCAGCTTAGCCCGGTTAGCGGGTCGGGAGCTGTTTTTT. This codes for CASSLARLAGRELFF.

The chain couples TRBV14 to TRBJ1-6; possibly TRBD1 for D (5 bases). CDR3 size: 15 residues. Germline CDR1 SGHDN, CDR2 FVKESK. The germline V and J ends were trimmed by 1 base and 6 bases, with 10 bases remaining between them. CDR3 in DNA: TGTGCCAGCAGCCAAGCGAGGGGCGGTAATTCACCCCTCCACTTT. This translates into CASSQARGGNSPLHF.

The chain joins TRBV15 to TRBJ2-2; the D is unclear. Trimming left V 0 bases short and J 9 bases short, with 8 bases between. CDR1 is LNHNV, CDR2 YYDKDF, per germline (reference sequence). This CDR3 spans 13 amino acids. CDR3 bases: TGTGCCACCAGCAGAGATAAGGGTTGGGAGCTGTTTTTT. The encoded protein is CATSRDKGWELFF.

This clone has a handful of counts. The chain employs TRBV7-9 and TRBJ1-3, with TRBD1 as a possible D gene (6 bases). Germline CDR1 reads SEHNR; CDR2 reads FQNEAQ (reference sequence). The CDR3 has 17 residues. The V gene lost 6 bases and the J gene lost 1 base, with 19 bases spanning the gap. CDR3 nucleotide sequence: TGTGCCAGCAGGCCCCCGGGACAAGACTTTTCTGGAAACACCATATATTTT. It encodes CASRPPGQDFSGNTIYF.

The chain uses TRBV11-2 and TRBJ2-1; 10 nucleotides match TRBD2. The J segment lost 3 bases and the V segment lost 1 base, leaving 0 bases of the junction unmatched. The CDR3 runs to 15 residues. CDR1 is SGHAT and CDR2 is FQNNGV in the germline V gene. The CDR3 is CASSLGTSGYNEQFF. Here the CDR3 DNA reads TGTGCCAGCAGCTTAGGGACTAGCGGCTACAATGAGCAGTTCTTC.

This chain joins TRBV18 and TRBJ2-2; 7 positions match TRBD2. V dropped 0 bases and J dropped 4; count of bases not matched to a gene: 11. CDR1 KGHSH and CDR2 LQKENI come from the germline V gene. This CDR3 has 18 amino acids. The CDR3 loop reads CASSPPGRGRAGTGELFF. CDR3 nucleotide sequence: TGTGCCAGCTCACCACCTGGTCGAGGGAGGGCCGGCACCGGGGAGCTGTTTTTT.